This TCR beta chain stems from a study of blood T cell repertoires in COVID-19. The assay was immunoSEQ multiplex PCR, and TCRdb's table has in-frame clones only and misses some. In the table there are 100,000 to 150,000 clones, more than 75% of which are singletons. The germline gives CDR1 MRHNA, CDR2 SNTAGT. This CDR3 has 14 residues. Germline trimming cut 6 bases from V and 4 bases from J; bases unmatched to any gene: 0. The sequencing sample was made of peripheral blood. This TCR was recovered from a human donor in a cohort sampled during active COVID-19. The V gene is TRBV6-4, the J gene TRBJ2-3; 14 bases fit TRBD2. The CDR3 loop reads CASRTSGGADTQYF. As DNA, the CDR3 is TGTGCCAGCAGGACTAGCGGGGGGGCAGATACGCAGTATTTT.